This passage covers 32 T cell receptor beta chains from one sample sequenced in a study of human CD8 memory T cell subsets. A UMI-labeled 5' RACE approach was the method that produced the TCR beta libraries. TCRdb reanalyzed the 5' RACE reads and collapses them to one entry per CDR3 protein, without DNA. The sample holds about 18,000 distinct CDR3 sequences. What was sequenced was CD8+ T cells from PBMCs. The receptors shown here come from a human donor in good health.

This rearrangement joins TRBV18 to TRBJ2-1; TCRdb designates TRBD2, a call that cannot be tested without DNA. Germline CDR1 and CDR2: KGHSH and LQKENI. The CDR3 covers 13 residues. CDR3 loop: CASSPLPANEQFF.

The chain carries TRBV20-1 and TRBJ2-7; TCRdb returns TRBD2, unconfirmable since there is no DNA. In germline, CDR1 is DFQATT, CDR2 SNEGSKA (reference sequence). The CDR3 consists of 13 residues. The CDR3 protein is CSAEGLAFYEQYF.

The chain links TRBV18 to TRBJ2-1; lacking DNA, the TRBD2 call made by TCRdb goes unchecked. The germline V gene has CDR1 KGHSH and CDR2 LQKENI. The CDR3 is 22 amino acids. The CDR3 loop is CASSSPRASGRADLGSYNEQFF.

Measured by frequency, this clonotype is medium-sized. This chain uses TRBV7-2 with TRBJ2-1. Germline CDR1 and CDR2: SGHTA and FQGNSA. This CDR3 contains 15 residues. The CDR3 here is CASSSAGVLHNEQFF.

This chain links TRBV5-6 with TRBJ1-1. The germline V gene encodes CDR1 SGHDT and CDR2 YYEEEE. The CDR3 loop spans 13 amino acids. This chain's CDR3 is CASSLGTADGAFF.

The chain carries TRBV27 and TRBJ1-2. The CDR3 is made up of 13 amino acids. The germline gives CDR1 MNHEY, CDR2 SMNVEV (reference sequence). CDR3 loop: CASSSEFNYGYTF.

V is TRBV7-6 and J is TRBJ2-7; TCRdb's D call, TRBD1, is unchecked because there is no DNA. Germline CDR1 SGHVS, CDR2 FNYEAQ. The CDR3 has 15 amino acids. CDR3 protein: CASSMGQGPAYEQYF. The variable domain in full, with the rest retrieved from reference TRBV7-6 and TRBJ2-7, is GAGVSQSPRYKVTKRGQDVALRCDPISGHVSLYWYRQALGQGPEFLTYFNYEAQQDKSGLPNDRFSAERPEGSISTLTIQRTEQRDSAMYRCASSMGQGPAYEQYFGPGTRLTVT.

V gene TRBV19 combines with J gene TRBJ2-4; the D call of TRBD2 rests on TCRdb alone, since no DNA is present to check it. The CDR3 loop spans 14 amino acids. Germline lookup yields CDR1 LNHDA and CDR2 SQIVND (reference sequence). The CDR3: CASSPKGLKNIQYF.

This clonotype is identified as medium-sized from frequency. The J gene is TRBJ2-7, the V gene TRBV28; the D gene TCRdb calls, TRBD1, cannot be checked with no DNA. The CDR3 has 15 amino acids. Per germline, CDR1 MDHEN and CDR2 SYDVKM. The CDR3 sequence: CASSPLGGAAYEQYF.

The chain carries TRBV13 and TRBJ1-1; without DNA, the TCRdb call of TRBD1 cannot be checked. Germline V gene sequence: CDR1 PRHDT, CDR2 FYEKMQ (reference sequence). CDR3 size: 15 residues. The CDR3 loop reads CASSSTGTGVTEAFF.

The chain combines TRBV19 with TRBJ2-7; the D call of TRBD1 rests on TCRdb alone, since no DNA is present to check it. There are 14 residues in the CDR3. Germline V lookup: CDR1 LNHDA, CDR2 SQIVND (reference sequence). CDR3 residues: CASTQAPGSYEQYF.

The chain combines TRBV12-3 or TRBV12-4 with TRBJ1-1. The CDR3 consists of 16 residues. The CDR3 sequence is CASSYFTSLGGSEAFF.

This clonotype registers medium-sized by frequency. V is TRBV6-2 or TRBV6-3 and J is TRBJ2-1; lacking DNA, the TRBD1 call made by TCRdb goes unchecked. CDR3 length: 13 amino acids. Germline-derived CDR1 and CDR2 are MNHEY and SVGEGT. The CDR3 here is CASGPTGYNEQFF.

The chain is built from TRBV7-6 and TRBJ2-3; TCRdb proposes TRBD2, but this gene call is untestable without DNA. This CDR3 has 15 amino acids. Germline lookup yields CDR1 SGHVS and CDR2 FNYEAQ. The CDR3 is CASSLEIADTDTQYF.

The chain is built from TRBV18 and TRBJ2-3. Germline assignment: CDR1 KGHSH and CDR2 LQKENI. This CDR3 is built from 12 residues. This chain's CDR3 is CAKTHPRDTQYF.

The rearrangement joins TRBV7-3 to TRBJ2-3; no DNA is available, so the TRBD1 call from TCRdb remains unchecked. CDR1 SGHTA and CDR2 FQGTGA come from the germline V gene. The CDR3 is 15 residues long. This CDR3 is CASSLTTTESDTQYF.

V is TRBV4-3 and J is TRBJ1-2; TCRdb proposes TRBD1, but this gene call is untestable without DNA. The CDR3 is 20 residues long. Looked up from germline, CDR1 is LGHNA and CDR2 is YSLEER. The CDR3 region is CASSPTDYRGPAPPLYGYTF.

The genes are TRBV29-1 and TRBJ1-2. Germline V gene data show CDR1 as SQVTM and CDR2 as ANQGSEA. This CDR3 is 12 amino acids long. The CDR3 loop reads CSVEVPSGGYTF.

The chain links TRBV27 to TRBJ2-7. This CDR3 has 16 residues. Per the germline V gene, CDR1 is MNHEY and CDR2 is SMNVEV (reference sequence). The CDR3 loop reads CASSSSMGNTAYEQYF.

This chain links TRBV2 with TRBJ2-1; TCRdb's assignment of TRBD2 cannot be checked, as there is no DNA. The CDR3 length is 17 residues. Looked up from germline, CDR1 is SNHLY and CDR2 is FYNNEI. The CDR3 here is CASSSRIPSGIYNEQFF.

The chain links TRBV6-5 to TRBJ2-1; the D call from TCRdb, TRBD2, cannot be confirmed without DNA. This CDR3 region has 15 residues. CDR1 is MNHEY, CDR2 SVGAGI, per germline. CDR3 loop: CASSYSSGGANEQFF.

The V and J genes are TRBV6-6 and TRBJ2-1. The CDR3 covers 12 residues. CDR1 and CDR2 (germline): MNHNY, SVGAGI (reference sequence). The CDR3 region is CASSLDDNEQFF.

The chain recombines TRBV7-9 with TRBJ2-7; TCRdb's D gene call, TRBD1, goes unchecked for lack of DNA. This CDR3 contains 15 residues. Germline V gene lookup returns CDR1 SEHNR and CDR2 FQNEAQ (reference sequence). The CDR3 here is CASSPAWTSSYEQYF.

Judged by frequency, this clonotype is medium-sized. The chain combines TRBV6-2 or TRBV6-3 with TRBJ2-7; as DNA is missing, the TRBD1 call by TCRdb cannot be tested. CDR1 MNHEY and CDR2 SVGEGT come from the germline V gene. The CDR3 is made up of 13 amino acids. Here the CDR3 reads CASAKGEVYEQYF.

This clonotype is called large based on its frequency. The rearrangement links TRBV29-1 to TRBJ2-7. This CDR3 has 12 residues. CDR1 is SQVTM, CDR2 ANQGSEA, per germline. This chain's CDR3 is CSVAAGPYEQYF.

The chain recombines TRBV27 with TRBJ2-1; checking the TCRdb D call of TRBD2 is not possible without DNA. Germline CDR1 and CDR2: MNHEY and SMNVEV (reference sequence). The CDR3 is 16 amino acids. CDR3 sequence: CASGAQILAGNNEQFF.

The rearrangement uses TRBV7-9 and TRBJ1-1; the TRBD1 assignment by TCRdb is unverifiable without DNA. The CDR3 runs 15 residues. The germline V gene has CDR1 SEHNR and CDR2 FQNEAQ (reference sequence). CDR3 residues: CASSARTGKNTEAFF.

CDR3 sequence: CASSVLTRTSTDTQYF. J is TRBJ2-3 and V is TRBV4-1; TCRdb reports TRBD2, a call that lacks DNA to check it against. CDR1 is MGHRA, CDR2 YSYEKL, per germline. The length of the CDR3 is 16 residues.

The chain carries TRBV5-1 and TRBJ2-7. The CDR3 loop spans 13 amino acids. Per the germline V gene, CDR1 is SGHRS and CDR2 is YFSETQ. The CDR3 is CVLYGGTPYEQYF.

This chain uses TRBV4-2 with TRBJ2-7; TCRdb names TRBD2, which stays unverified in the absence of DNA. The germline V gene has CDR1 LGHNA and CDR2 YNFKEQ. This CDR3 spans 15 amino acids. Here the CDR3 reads CASSQTSGAAYEQYF.

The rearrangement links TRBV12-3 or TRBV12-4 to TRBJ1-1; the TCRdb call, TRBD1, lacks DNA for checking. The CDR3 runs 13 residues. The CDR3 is CASSSPTGTEAFF.

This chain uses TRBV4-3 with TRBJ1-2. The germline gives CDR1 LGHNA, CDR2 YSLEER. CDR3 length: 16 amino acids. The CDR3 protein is CASSQGRTYLSDGYTF.